This paragraph reports one T cell receptor beta chain. Its matching antigen is unknown. Here immunoSEQ multiplex PCR was the method, and the copy in TCRdb shows in-frame clones only, minus some. Found here are approximately 150,000 clones, 78% of them singletons; the top ten hold approximately 9.6%. The data derive from a study of PD-1 blockade in classical Hodgkin lymphoma. In every patient, relapse followed autologous stem cell transplantation, while exposure to brentuximab vedotin differed. Study findings and constraints: With CD4+ cells, TCR diversity rose significantly by C4D1, but not with CD8+ cells.

CDR3 length: 15 amino acids. Germline loops: CDR1 SGHAT, CDR2 FQNNGV. V was clipped by 5 bases and J by 4 bases; unmatched bases: 6. The sequence came from a human donor with classical Hodgkin lymphoma. Here the sequenced sample was peripheral blood mononuclear cells (PBMCs), taken before the second cycle of nivolumab. This chain connects TRBV11-2 to TRBJ1-3, with 9 bases identical to TRBD1. The CDR3 reads CASSPTGTGGNTIYF. The CDR3, as DNA: TGTGCCAGCAGCCCTACCGGGACAGGGGGAAACACCATATATTTT.